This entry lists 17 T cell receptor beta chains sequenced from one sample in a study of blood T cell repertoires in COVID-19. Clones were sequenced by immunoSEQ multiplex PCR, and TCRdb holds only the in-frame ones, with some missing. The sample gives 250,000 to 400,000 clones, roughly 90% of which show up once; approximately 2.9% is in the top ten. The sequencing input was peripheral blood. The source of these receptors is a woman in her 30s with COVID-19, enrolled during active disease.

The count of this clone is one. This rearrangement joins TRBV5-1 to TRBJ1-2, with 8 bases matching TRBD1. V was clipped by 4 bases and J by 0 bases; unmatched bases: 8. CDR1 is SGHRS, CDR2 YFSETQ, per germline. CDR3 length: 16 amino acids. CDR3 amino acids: CASSTGQGLSNYGYTF. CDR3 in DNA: TGCGCCAGCAGCACCGGACAGGGATTATCTAACTATGGCTACACCTTC. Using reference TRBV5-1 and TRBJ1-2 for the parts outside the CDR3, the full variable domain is KAGVTQTPRYLIKTRGQQVTLSCSPISGHRSVSWYQQTPGQGLQFLFEYFSETQRNKGNFPGRFSGRQFSNSRSEMNVSTLELGDSALYLCASSTGQGLSNYGYTFGSGTRLTVV.

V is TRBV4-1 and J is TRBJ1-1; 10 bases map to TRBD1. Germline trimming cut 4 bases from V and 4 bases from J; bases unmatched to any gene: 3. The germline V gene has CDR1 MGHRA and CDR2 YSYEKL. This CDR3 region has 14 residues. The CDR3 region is CASSRGDRGTEAFF. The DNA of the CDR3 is TGCGCCAGCAGCCGAGGGGACAGGGGCACTGAAGCTTTCTTT.

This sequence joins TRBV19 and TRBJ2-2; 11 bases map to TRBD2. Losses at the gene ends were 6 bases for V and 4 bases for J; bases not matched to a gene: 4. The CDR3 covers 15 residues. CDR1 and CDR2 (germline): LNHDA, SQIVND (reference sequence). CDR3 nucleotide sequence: TGTGCCAGTAGCTCCCTAGCGGGAGGCACCGGGGAGCTGTTTTTT. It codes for CASSSLAGGTGELFF.

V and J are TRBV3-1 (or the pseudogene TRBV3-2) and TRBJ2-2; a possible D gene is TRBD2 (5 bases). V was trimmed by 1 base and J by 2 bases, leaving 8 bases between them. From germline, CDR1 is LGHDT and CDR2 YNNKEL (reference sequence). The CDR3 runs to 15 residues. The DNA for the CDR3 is TGTGCCAGCAGCCAAGGGGGAGCTAACACCGGGGAGCTGTTTTTT. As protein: CASSQGGANTGELFF.

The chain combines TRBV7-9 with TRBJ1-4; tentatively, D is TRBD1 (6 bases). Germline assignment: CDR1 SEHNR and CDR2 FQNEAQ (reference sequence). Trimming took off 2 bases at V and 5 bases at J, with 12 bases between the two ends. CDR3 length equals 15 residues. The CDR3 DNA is TGTGCCAGCAGCTTAATGGGTCAGGGGAATGAAAAACTGTTTTTT. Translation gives CASSLMGQGNEKLFF. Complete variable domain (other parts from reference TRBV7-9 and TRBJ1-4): DTGVSQNPRHKITKRGQNVTFRCDPISEHNRLYWYRQTLGQGPEFLTYFQNEAQLEKSRLLSDRFSAERPKGSFSTLEIQRTEQGDSAMYLCASSLMGQGNEKLFFGSGTQLSVL.

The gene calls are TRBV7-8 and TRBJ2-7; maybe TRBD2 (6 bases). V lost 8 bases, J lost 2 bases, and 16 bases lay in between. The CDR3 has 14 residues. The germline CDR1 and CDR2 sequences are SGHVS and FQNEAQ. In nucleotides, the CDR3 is TGTGCCAGCGGGACCAGGCGGGGCCCCTACGAGCAGTACTTC. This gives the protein CASGTRRGPYEQYF.

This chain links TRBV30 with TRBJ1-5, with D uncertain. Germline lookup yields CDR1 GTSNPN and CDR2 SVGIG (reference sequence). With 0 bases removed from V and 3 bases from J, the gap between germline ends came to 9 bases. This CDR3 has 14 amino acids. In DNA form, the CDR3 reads TGTGCCTGGAGTGTCGGGGAGTTCAATCAGCCCCAGCATTTT. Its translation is CAWSVGEFNQPQHF.

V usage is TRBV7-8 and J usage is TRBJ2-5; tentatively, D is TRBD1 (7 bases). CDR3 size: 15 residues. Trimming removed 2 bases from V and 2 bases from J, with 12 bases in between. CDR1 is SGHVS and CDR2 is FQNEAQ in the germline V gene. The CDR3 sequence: CASSLSTGRQETQYF. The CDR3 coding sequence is TGTGCCAGCAGCTTATCGACAGGGAGGCAAGAGACCCAGTACTTC. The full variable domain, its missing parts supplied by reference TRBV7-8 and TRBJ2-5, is GAGVSQSPRYKVAKRGQDVALRCDPISGHVSLFWYQQALGQGPEFLTYFQNEAQLDKSGLPSDRFFAERPEGSVSTLKIQRTQQEDSAVYLCASSLSTGRQETQYFGPGTRLLVL.

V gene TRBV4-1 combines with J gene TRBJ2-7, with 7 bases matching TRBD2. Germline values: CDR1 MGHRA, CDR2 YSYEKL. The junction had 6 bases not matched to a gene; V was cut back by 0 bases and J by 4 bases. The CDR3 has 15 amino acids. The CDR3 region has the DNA TGCGCCAGCAGCCAAGATTTAACTAGCGCGTACGAGCAGTACTTC. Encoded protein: CASSQDLTSAYEQYF.

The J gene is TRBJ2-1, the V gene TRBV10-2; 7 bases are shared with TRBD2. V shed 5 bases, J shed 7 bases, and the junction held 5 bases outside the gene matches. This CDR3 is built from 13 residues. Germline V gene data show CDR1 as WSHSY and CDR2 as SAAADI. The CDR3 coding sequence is TGCGCCAGCAGTAGCGGGACTTATAATGAGCAGTTCTTC. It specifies CASSSGTYNEQFF.

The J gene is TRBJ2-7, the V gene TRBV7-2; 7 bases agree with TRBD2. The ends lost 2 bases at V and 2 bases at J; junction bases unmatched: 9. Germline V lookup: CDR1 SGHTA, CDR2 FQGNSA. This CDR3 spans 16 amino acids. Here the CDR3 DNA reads TGTGCCAGCAGCTTATTTTCGGGAGGAGGCGCCTACGAGCAGTACTTC. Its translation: CASSLFSGGGAYEQYF.

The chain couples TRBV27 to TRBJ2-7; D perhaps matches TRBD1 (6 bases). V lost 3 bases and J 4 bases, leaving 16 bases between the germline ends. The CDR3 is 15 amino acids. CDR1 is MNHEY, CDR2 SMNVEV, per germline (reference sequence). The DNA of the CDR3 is TGTGCCAGCAGTTTCCGGACAGAGCCTACATACGAGCAGTACTTC. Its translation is CASSFRTEPTYEQYF.

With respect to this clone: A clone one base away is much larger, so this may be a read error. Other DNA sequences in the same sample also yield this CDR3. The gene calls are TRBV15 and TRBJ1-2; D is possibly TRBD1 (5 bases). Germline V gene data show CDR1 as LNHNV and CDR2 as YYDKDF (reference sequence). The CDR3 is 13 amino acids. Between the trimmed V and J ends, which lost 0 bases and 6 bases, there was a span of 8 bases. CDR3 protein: CATSREEGDGYTF. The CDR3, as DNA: TGTGCCACCAGCAGAGAGGAAGGGGATGGCTACACCTTC.

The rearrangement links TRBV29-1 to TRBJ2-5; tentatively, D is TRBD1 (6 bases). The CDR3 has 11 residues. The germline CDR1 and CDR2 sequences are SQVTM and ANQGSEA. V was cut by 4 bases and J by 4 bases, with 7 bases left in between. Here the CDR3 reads CSVVGGETQYF. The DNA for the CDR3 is TGCAGCGTTGTAGGGGGAGAGACCCAGTACTTC.

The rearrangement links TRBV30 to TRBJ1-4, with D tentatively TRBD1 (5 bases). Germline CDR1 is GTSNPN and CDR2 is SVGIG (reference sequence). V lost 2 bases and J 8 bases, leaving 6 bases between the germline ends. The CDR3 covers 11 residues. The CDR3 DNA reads TGTGCCTGGAGTCCAGGGGAAAAACTGTTTTTT. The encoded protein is CAWSPGEKLFF.

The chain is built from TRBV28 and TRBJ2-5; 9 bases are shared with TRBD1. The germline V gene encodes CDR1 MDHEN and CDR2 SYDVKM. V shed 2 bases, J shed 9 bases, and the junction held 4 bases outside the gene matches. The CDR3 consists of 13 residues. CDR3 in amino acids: CASSLNRGLPQYF. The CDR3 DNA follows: TGTGCCAGCAGTTTAAACAGGGGGCTCCCCCAGTACTTC. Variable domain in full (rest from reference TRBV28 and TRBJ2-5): DVKVTQSSRYLVKRTGEKVFLECVQDMDHENMFWYRQDPGLGLRLIYFSYDVKMKEKGDIPEGYSVSREKKERFSLILESASTNQTSMYLCASSLNRGLPQYFGPGTRLLVL.

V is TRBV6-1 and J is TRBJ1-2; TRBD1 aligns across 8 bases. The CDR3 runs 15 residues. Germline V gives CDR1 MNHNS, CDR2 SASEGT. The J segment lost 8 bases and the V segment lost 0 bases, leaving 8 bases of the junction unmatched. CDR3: CASSEAYGQGGGYTF. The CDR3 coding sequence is TGTGCCAGCAGTGAAGCTTATGGACAGGGTGGCGGCTACACCTTC.